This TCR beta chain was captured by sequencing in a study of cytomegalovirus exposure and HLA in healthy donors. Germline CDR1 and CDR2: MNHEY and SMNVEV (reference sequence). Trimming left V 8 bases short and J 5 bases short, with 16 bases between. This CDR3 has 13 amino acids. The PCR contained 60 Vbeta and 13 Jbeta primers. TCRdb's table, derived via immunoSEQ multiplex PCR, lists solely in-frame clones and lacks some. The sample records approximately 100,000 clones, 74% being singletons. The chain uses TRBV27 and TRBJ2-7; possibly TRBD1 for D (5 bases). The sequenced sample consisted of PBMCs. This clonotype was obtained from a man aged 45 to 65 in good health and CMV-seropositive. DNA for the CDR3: TGTGCCAGCCCCGGCAGGGTAACCCACGAGCAGTACTTC. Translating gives CASPGRVTHEQYF.